This note documents a single T cell receptor beta chain sequence. Its antigen remains unknown. Per-sample PBMC isolation yielded at least 7 million cells. Per sample, at least 5 micrograms of total RNA were extracted. This entry comes from a study of blood T cells in healthy people across ages. Primers used in a second PCR of roughly 6 to 12 cycles were a sample-barcoded 5' primer and a J-beta primer mix. TCRdb reanalysed the 5' RACE reads using MiXCR and keeps one entry per CDR3 protein. The data show about 590,000 distinct CDR3 sequences, with less than 35% seen just once and 15% to 18% held by the top ten. Study-wide results and limits: TCR beta diversity tracked closely with naive T cell percentage.

Germline V CDR1 and CDR2: MNHEY, SMNVEV (reference sequence). The CDR3 totals 13 residues. Material: blood. The sequence came from an elderly woman in good health. V gene TRBV27 combines with J gene TRBJ2-1; 8 bases are a match to TRBD2. The assigned J gene may be wrong: the sequence end matches TRBJ2-7 better. This CDR3 reads CASRGSGANEQYF. CDR3 in DNA: TGTGCCAGCAGGGGTAGCGGGGCAAATGAGCAGTACTTC.